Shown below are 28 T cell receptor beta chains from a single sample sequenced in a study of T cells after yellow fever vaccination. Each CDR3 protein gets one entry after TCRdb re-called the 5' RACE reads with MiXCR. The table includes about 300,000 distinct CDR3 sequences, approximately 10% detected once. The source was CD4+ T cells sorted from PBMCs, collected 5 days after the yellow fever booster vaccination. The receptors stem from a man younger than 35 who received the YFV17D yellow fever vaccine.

CDR3 loop: CASRSTGTYSPLHF. As DNA, the CDR3 is TGTGCCAGCAGATCTACAGGGACTTATTCACCCCTCCACTTT. J is TRBJ1-6 and V is TRBV6-2 or TRBV6-3; tentative D call: TRBD1 (6 bases). Per the germline V gene, CDR1 is MNHEY and CDR2 is SVGEGT. The CDR3 has 14 amino acids. The V end was cut by 6 bases, the J end by 8 bases, with 14 bases between.

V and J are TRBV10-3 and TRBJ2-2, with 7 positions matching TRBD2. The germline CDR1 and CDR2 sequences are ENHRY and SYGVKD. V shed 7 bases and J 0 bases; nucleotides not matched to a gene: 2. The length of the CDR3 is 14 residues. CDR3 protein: CAINGGANTGELFF. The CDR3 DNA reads TGTGCCATCAATGGGGGGGCGAACACCGGGGAGCTGTTTTTT.

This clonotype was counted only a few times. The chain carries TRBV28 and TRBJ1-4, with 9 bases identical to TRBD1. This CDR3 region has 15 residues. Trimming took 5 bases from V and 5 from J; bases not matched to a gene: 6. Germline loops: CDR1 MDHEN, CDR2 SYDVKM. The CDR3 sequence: CASSSPGTGNEKLFF. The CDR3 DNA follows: TGTGCCAGCAGTAGTCCCGGGACAGGGAATGAAAAACTGTTTTTT. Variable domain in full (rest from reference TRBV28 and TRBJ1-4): DVKVTQSSRYLVKRTGEKVFLECVQDMDHENMFWYRQDPGLGLRLIYFSYDVKMKEKGDIPEGYSVSREKKERFSLILESASTNQTSMYLCASSSPGTGNEKLFFGSGTQLSVL.

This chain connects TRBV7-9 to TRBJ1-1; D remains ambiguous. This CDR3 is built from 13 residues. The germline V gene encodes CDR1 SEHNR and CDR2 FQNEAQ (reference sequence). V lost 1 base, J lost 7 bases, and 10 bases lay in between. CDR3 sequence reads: CASSLGVTLEAFF. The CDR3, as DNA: TGTGCCAGCAGCTTAGGTGTCACCCTTGAAGCTTTCTTT.

As DNA, the CDR3 is TGTGCCAGCAATTATCGGAGTTACACTGAAGCTTTCTTT. Translating it yields CASNYRSYTEAFF. The chain has TRBV6-1 and TRBJ1-1; D not certain. The germline gives CDR1 MNHNS, CDR2 SASEGT. The V and J ends lost 7 bases and 3 bases respectively, with 12 bases between them. CDR3 length: 13 residues.

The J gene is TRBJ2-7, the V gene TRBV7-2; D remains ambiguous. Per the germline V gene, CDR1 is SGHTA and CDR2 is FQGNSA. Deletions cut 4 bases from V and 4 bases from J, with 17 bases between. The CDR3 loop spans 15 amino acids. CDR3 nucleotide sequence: TGTGCCAGCAGCTCCTGGCCGGCTTCGGATTACGAGCAGTACTTC. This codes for CASSSWPASDYEQYF.

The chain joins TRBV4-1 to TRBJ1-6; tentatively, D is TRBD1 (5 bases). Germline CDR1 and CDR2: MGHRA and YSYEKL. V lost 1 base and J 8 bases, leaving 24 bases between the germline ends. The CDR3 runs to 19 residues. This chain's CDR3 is CASSQGGLVGTLFDSPLHF. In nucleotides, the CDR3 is TGCGCCAGCAGCCAAGGAGGGTTGGTAGGGACGCTTTTCGATTCACCCCTCCACTTT.

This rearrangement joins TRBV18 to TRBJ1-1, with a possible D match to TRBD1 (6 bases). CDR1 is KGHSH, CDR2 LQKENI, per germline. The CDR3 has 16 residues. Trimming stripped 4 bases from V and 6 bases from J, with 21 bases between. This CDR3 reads CASSQGFRGKVAEAFF. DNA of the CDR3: TGTGCCAGCTCACAGGGCTTCAGGGGAAAAGTCGCTGAAGCTTTCTTT.

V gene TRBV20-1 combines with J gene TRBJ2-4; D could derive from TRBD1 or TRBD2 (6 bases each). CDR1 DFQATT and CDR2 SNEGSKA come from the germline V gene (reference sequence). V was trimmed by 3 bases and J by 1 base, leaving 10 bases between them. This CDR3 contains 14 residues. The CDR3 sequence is CSASGGGAKNIQYF. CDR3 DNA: TGCAGTGCTAGTGGAGGGGGGGCCAAAAACATTCAGTACTTC.

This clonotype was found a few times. In nucleotides, the CDR3 is TGTGCCAGCAGCGAGAGGGGGCCCACTGAAGCTTTCTTT. Protein: CASSERGPTEAFF. The V gene is TRBV9, the J gene TRBJ1-1, with 7 bases aligning to TRBD1. Germline CDR1 reads SGDLS; CDR2 reads YYNGEE. V dropped 3 bases and J dropped 4; count of bases not matched to a gene: 3. CDR3 length: 13 amino acids.

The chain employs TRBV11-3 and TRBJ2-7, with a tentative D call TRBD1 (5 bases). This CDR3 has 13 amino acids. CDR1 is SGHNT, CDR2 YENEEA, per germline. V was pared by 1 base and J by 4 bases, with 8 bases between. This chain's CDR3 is CASSLGQMYEQYF. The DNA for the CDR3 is TGTGCCAGCAGCTTAGGACAGATGTACGAGCAGTACTTC.

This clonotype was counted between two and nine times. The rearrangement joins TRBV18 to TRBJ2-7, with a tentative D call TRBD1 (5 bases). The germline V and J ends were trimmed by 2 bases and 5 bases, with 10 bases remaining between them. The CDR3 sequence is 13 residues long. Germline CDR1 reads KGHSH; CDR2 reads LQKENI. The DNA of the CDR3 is TGTGCCAGCTCACCAGTGCAGGGTAACGAGCAGTACGTC. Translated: CASSPVQGNEQYV.

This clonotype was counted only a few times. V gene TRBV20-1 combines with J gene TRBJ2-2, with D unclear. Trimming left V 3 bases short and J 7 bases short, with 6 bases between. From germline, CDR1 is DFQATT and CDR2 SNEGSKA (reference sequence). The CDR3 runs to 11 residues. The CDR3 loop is CSASPGGELFF. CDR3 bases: TGCAGTGCTAGTCCCGGCGGGGAGCTGTTTTTT.

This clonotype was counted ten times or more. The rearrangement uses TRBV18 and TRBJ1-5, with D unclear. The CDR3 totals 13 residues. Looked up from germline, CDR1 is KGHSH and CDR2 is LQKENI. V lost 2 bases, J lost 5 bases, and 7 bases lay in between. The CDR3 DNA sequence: TGTGCCAGCTCACCATACGGAGATCAGCCCCAGCATTTT. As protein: CASSPYGDQPQHF.

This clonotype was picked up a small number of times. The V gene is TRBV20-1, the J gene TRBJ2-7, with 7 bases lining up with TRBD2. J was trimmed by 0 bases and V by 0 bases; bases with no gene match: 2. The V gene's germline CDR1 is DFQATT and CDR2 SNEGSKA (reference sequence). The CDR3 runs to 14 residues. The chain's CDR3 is CSARDASGSYEQYF. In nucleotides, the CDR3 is TGCAGTGCTAGAGATGCTAGCGGCTCCTACGAGCAGTACTTC.

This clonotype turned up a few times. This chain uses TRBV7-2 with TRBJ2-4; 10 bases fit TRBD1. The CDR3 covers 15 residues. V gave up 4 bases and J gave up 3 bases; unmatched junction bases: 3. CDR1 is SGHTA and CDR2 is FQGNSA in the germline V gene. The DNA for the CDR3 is TGTGCCAGCAGCTCCGGGACAGGGGTCAAAAACATTCAGTACTTC. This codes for CASSSGTGVKNIQYF.

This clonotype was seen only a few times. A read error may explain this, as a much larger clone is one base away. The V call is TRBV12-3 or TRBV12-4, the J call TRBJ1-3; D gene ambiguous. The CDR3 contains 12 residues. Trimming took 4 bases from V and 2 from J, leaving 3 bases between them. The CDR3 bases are TGTGCCAGCAGTTCCCCTGGAAACACCATATATTTT. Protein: CASSSPGNTIYF.

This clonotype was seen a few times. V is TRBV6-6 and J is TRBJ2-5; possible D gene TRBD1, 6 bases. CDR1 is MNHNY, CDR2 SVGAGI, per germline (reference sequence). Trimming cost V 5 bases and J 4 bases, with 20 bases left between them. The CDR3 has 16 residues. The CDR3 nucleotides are TGTGCCAGCAGTCCCTTGGGACACCAGGTGGGAGAGACCCAGTACTTC. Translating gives CASSPLGHQVGETQYF.

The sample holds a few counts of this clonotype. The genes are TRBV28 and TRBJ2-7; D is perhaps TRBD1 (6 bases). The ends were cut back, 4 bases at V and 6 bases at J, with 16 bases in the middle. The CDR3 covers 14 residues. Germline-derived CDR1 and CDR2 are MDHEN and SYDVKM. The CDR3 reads CASSSLWGLGEQYF. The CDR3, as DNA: TGTGCCAGCAGTTCCCTTTGGGGGCTCGGCGAGCAGTACTTC.

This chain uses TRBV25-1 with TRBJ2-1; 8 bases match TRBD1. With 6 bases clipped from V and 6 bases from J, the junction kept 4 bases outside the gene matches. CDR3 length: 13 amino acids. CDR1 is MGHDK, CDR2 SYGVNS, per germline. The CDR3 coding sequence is TGTGCCAGCAGGGGACAGGTTATCAATGAGCAGTTCTTC. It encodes CASRGQVINEQFF. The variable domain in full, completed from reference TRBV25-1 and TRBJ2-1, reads EADIYQTPRYLVIGTGKKITLECSQTMGHDKMYWYQQDPGMELHLIHYSYGVNSTEKGDLSSESTVSRIRTEHFPLTLESARPSHTSQYLCASRGQVINEQFFGPGTRLTVL.

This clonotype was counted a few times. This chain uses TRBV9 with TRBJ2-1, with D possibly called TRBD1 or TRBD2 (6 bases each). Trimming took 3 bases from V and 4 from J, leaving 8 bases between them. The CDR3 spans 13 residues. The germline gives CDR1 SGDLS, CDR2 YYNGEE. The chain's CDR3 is CASSAGAYNEQFF. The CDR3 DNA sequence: TGTGCCAGCAGCGCGGGGGCATACAATGAGCAGTTCTTC. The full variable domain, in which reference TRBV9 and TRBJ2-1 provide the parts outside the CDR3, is DSGVTQTPKHLITATGQRVTLRCSPRSGDLSVYWYQQSLDQGLQFLIQYYNGEERAKGNILERFSAQQFPDLHSELNLSSLELGDSALYFCASSAGAYNEQFFGPGTRLTVL.

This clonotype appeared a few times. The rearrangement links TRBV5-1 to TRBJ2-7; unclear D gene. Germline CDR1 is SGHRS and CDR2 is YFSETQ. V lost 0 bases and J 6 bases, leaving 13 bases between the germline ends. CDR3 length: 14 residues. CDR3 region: CASSLAVGFREQYF. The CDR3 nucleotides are TGCGCCAGCAGCTTGGCCGTAGGGTTTCGCGAGCAGTACTTC.

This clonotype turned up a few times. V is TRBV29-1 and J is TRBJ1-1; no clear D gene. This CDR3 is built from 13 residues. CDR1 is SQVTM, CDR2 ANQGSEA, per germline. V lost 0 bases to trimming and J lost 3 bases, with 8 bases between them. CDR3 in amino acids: CSVEDHVDTEAFF. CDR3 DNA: TGCAGCGTTGAAGATCACGTTGACACTGAAGCTTTCTTT.

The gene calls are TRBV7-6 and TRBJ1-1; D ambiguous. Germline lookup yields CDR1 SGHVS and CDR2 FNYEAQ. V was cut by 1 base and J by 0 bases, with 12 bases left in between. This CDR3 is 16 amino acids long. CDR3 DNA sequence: TGTGCCAGCAGCTTAGTTTCGGTATCTCTGAACACTGAAGCTTTCTTT. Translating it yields CASSLVSVSLNTEAFF.

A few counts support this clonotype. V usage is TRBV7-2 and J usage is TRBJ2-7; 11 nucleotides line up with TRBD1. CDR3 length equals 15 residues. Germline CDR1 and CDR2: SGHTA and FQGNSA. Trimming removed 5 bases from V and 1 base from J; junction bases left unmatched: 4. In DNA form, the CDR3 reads TGTGCCAGCAGCGCGGACAGGGGGCCGTCCTACGAGCAGTACGTC. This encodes CASSADRGPSYEQYV.

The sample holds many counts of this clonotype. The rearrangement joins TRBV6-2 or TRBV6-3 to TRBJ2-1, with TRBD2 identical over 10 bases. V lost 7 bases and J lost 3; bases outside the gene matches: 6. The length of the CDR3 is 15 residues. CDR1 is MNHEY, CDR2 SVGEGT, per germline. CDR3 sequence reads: CASTDGLADYNEQFF. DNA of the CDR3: TGTGCCAGCACCGACGGACTAGCGGACTACAATGAGCAGTTCTTC.

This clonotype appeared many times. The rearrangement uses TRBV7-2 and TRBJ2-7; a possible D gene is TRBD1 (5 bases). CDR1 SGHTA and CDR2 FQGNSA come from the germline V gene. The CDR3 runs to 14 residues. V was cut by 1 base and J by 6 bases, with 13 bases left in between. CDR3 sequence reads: CASSLGGSLTEQYF. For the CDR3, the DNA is TGTGCCAGCAGCTTAGGGGGCTCGCTAACCGAGCAGTACTTC.

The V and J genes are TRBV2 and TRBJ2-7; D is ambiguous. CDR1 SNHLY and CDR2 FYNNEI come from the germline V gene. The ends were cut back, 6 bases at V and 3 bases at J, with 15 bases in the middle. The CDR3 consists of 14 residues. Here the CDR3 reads CASRKGTGLYEQYF. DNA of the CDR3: TGTGCCAGCAGGAAAGGTACGGGCCTCTACGAGCAGTACTTC.